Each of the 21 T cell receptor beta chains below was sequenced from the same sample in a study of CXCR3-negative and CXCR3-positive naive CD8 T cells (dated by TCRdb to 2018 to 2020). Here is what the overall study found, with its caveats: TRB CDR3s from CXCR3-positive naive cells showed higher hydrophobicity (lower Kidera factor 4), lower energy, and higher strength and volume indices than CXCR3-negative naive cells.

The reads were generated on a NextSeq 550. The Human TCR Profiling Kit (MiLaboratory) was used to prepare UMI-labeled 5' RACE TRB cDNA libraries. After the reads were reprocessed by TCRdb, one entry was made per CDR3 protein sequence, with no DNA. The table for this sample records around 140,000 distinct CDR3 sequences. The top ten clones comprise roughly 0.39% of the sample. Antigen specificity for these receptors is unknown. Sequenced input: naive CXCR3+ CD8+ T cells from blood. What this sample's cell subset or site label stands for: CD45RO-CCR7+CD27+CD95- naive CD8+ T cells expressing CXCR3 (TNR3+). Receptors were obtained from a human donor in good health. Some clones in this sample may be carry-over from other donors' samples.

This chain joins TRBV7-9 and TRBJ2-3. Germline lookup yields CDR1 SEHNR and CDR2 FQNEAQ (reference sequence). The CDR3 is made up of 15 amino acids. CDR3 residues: CASSQAATVADTQYF.

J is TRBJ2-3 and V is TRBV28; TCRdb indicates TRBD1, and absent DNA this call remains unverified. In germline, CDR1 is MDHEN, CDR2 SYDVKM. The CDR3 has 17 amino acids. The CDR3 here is CASKLGGTARARDTQYF.

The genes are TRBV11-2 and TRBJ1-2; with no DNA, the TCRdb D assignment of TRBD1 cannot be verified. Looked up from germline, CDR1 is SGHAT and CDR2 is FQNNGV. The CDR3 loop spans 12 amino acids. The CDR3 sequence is CASSLGAGGYTF. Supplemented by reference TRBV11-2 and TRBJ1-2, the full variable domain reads EAGVAQSPRYKIIEKRQSVAFWCNPISGHATLYWYQQILGQGPKLLIQFQNNGVVDDSQLPKDRFSAERLKGVDSTLKIQPAKLEDSAVYLCASSLGAGGYTFGSGTRLTVV.

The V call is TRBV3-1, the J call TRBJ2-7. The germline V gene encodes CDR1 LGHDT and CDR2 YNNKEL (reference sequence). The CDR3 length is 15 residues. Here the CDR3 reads CASSQSQGRAYEQYF.

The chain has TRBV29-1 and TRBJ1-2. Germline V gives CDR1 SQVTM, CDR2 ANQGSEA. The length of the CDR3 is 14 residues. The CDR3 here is CSVEGEDRRRGYTF.

The CDR3 reads CASSLGAGDYNEQFF. This chain joins TRBV7-9 and TRBJ2-1; TCRdb designates TRBD2, a call that cannot be tested without DNA. Germline V gene data show CDR1 as SEHNR and CDR2 as FQNEAQ (reference sequence). This CDR3 spans 15 amino acids. Looking up the rest from reference TRBV7-9 and TRBJ2-1 gives the full variable domain: DTGVSQNPRHKITKRGQNVTFRCDPISEHNRLYWYRQTLGQGPEFLTYFQNEAQLEKSRLLSDRFSAERPKGSFSTLEIQRTEQGDSAMYLCASSLGAGDYNEQFFGPGTRLTVL.

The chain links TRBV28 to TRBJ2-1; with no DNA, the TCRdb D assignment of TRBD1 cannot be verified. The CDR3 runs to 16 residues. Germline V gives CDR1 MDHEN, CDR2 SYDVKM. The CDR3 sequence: CASSPSGTISYNEQFF. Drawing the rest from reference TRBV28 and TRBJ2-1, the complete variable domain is DVKVTQSSRYLVKRTGEKVFLECVQDMDHENMFWYRQDPGLGLRLIYFSYDVKMKEKGDIPEGYSVSREKKERFSLILESASTNQTSMYLCASSPSGTISYNEQFFGPGTRLTVL.

CDR3 amino acids: CASSEGSGGRVYQETQYF. The gene calls are TRBV10-2 and TRBJ2-5; TCRdb selects TRBD2, and the lack of DNA leaves this call unchecked. This CDR3 spans 18 amino acids. Germline V gene lookup returns CDR1 WSHSY and CDR2 SAAADI.

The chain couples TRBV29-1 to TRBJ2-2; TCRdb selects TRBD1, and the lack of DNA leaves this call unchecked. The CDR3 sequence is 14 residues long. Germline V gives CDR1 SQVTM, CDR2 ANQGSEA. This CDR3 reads CSSRQGADTGELFF.

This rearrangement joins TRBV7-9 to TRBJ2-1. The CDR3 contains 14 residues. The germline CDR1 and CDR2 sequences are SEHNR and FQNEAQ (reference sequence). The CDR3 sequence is CASSFSNTNNEQFF.

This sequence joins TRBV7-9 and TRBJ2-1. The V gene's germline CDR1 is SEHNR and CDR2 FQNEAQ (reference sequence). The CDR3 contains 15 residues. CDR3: CASSPEDDPYNEQFF.

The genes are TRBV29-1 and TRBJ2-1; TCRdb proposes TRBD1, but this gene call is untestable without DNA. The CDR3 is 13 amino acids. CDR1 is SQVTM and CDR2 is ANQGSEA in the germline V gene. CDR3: CSPMSGLGNEQFF.

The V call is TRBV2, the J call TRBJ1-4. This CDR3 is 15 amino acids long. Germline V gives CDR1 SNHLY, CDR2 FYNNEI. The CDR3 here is CASSLLLATNEKLFF. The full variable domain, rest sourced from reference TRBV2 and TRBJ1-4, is EPEVTQTPSHQVTQMGQEVILRCVPISNHLYFYWYRQILGQKVEFLVSFYNNEISEKSEIFDDQFSVERPDGSNFTLKIRSTKLEDSAMYFCASSLLLATNEKLFFGSGTQLSVL.

CDR3 region: CASQTTARGNNEQFF. The rearrangement links TRBV5-1 to TRBJ2-1; TCRdb indicates TRBD1, and absent DNA this call remains unverified. CDR1 is SGHRS and CDR2 is YFSETQ in the germline V gene. The CDR3 covers 15 residues.

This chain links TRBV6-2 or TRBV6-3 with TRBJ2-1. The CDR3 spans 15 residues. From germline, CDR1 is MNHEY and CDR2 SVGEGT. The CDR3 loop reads CASRLSGSSYNEQFF.

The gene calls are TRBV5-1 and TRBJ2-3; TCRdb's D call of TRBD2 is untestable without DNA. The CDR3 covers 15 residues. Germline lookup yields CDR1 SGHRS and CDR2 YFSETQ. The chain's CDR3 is CASSFSGDPTDTQYF.

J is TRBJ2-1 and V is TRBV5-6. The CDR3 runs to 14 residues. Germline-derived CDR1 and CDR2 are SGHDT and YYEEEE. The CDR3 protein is CASARTSSYNEQFF.

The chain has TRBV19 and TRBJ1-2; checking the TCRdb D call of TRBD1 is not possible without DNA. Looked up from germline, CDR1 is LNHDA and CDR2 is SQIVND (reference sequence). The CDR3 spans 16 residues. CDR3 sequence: CASSNHRDRGFYGYTF.

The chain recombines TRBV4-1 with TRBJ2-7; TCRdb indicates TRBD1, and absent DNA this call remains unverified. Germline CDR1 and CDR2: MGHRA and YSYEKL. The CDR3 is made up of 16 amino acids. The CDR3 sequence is CASSQLLGTGLYEQYF.

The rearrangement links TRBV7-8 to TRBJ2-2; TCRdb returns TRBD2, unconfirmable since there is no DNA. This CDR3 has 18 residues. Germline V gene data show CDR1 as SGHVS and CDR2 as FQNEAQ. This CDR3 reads CASSLARLAGGGTGELFF.

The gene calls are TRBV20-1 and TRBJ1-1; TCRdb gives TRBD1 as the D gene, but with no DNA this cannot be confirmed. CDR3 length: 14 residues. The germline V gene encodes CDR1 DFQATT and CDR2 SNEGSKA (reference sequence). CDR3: CSARARTENTEAFF.